Below are 27 T cell receptor beta chains sequenced from a single sample in a study of CD8+ T cells in alopecia areata. Once RNA had been extracted, it was reverse transcribed into cDNA to act as the sequencing template. Sequencing was performed with immunoSEQ multiplex PCR; in TCRdb, only in-frame clones are kept and a portion is missing. The sample shows around 190,000 clones, more than 55% of them seen only once. Documented treatment: oral pan-JAK inhibitor, 5-10 mg twice daily. Sequenced material: CD4+ T cells sorted from blood, taken around week 50, from a patient treated with tofacitinib. These receptors all come from a human donor with alopecia areata.

This clone was picked up one time. The genes are TRBV2 and TRBJ1-5; D is unclear. V was cut by 2 bases and J by 4 bases, with 12 bases left in between. The CDR3 runs 15 residues. In germline, CDR1 is SNHLY, CDR2 FYNNEI. The CDR3: CASSEWPLGNQPQHF. The CDR3 coding sequence is TGTGCCAGCAGTGAATGGCCGTTGGGAAATCAGCCCCAGCATTTT.

This clone was observed a handful of times. This chain uses TRBV27 with TRBJ2-7; TRBD1 agrees at 8 bases. V shed 6 bases, J shed 0 bases, and the junction held 13 bases outside the gene matches. CDR3 size: 17 residues. Germline assignment: CDR1 MNHEY and CDR2 SMNVEV (reference sequence). CDR3 sequence: CASSNSTGAKSSYEQYF. The CDR3 nucleotides read TGTGCCAGCAGCAACTCGACAGGGGCAAAGAGCTCCTACGAGCAGTACTTC.

The V and J genes are TRBV5-1 and TRBJ2-1; no clear D gene. The germline V and J ends were trimmed by 1 base and 8 bases, with 4 bases remaining between them. Germline V gene sequence: CDR1 SGHRS, CDR2 YFSETQ. This CDR3 has 11 amino acids. CDR3 bases: TGCGCCAGCAGCTTGAACGATGAGCAGTTCTTC. Its translation is CASSLNDEQFF.

This clone was seen a handful of times. V gene TRBV11-2 combines with J gene TRBJ2-3; TRBD1 matches 8 bases. Losses at the gene ends were 5 bases for V and 0 bases for J; bases not matched to a gene: 4. There are 15 residues in the CDR3. Germline CDR1 is SGHAT and CDR2 is FQNNGV. Here the CDR3 DNA reads TGTGCCAGCAGCAAGACAGGGGTCAGCACAGATACGCAGTATTTT. Translating it yields CASSKTGVSTDTQYF.

This clone has at least ten counts. This sequence joins TRBV11-2 and TRBJ2-5; D is undetermined. Germline values: CDR1 SGHAT, CDR2 FQNNGV. V shed 1 base and J shed 2 bases, with 8 bases lying between them. The CDR3 is 14 amino acids. CDR3 sequence: CASSLGRFQETQYF. The DNA for the CDR3 is TGTGCCAGCAGCTTAGGCCGGTTTCAAGAGACCCAGTACTTC.

This clone has only a few counts. This chain links TRBV4-3 with TRBJ2-6; the match to TRBD1 covers 7 bases. The CDR3 is made up of 19 amino acids. Unmatched junction bases numbered 9, after V lost 0 bases and J lost 1 base. Germline CDR1 is LGHNA and CDR2 is YSLEER. The CDR3 nucleotides are TGCGCCAGCAGCCAAGATATGCCAGGGGGTTGGTCTGGGGCCAACGTCCTGACTTTC. This codes for CASSQDMPGGWSGANVLTF.

This clone was counted a few times. This chain joins TRBV7-9 and TRBJ1-4, with TRBD1 as a possible D gene (5 bases). V was pared by 5 bases and J by 10 bases, with 17 bases between. The CDR3 extends over 14 amino acids. Germline V gene lookup returns CDR1 SEHNR and CDR2 FQNEAQ (reference sequence). CDR3 sequence (DNA): TGTGCCAGCAGCCCGTCGGCGGTTGGGGGAAAACTGTTTTTT. This encodes CASSPSAVGGKLFF.

The chain recombines TRBV7-3 with TRBJ2-1; D is ambiguous. Germline V gene sequence: CDR1 SGHTA, CDR2 FQGTGA. The V end was cut by 3 bases, the J end by 8 bases, with 11 bases between. This CDR3 contains 13 residues. CDR3 DNA: TGTGCCAGCAGCTTGGACCATACGGATGAGCAGTTCTTC. It specifies CASSLDHTDEQFF. The whole variable domain, filled in from reference TRBV7-3 and TRBJ2-1, reads GAGVSQTPSNKVTEKGKYVELRCDPISGHTALYWYRQSLGQGPEFLIYFQGTGAADDSGLPNDRFFAVRPEGSVSTLKIQRTERGDSAVYLCASSLDHTDEQFFGPGTRLTVL.

The J gene is TRBJ1-2, the V gene TRBV23-1; no clear D gene. TRBV23-1 is flagged as an ORF with uncertain function. Deletions cut 4 bases from V and 9 bases from J, with 6 bases between. There are 10 residues in the CDR3. The CDR3 region has the DNA TGCGCCAGCAGTCGCCCTAGCTACACCTTC. It encodes CASSRPSYTF.

This chain uses TRBV5-6 with TRBJ2-2, with 8 bases lining up with TRBD2. Trimming cost V 2 bases and J 1 base; bases outside gene matches: 4. This CDR3 has 16 amino acids. Per the germline V gene, CDR1 is SGHDT and CDR2 is YYEEEE. CDR3 sequence reads: CASSFRGLGNTGELFF. The CDR3 nucleotides read TGTGCCAGCAGCTTTCGGGGACTAGGGAACACCGGGGAGCTGTTTTTT. The complete variable domain, with remaining parts taken from reference TRBV5-6 and TRBJ2-2, reads DAGVTQSPTHLIKTRGQQVTLRCSPKSGHDTVSWYQQALGQGPQFIFQYYEEEERQRGNFPDRFSGHQFPNYSSELNVNALLLGDSALYLCASSFRGLGNTGELFFGEGSRLTVL.

This chain joins TRBV15 and TRBJ1-1; 9 positions match TRBD1. This CDR3 is 15 amino acids long. The V and J ends lost 4 bases and 4 bases, in that order; junction bases with no gene match: 7. CDR1 is LNHNV, CDR2 YYDKDF, per germline (reference sequence). This chain's CDR3 is CATSKGATGGTEAFF. The CDR3 region has the DNA TGTGCCACCAGCAAAGGGGCGACAGGGGGCACTGAAGCTTTCTTT.

J is TRBJ1-1 and V is TRBV29-1; no clear D gene. Trimming removed 6 bases from V and 0 bases from J, with 17 bases in between. This CDR3 spans 15 amino acids. Per germline, CDR1 SQVTM and CDR2 ANQGSEA. DNA of the CDR3: TGCAGCGTCGCAATTTGGCCAGCTATGAACACTGAAGCTTTCTTT. This gives the protein CSVAIWPAMNTEAFF.

The sample holds a few counts of this clone. Other DNA sequences in the sample encode the same CDR3. The genes are TRBV29-1 and TRBJ1-1; D might be TRBD1 (5 bases). Germline V gene sequence: CDR1 SQVTM, CDR2 ANQGSEA. Trimming removed 3 bases from V and 0 bases from J, with 8 bases in between. The CDR3 loop spans 13 amino acids. The CDR3 is CSVEGRVNTEAFF. The CDR3 DNA reads TGCAGCGTTGAGGGACGGGTGAACACTGAAGCTTTCTTT.

This clone was counted once. This chain links TRBV9 with TRBJ2-3; 8 positions match TRBD2. The V gene's germline CDR1 is SGDLS and CDR2 YYNGEE. Losses at the gene ends were 4 bases for V and 4 bases for J; bases not matched to a gene: 8. This CDR3 region has 15 residues. The CDR3 nucleotides read TGTGCCAGCAGCTTGGGACTAGTGGTCTCAGATACGCAGTATTTT. Amino acid sequence: CASSLGLVVSDTQYF.

V gene TRBV4-1 combines with J gene TRBJ2-1, with D perhaps being TRBD1 or TRBD2 (5 bases each). The germline V and J ends were trimmed by 4 bases and 7 bases, with 23 bases remaining between them. This CDR3 spans 17 amino acids. From germline, CDR1 is MGHRA and CDR2 YSYEKL. CDR3 residues: CASSRAPMDRGVNEQFF. The DNA of the CDR3 is TGCGCCAGCAGCCGTGCGCCCATGGACCGAGGGGTGAATGAGCAGTTCTTC.

The chain is built from TRBV9 and TRBJ2-3, with D possibly TRBD2 on 5 matching bases. The germline gives CDR1 SGDLS, CDR2 YYNGEE. V was clipped by 6 bases and J by 3 bases, with 11 bases between them. The CDR3 is made up of 13 amino acids. The CDR3 nucleotides are TGTGCCAGCACCGGGAAGGGTACAGATACGCAGTATTTT. Translated: CASTGKGTDTQYF.

V gene TRBV5-6 combines with J gene TRBJ2-7; D is perhaps TRBD2 (6 bases). Between the trimmed V and J ends, which lost 4 bases and 5 bases, there was a span of 19 bases. Germline CDR1 SGHDT, CDR2 YYEEEE. The CDR3 totals 15 residues. CDR3 amino acids: CASSLKGLSTNEQYF. In DNA form, the CDR3 reads TGTGCCAGCAGCCTTAAGGGACTTTCAACAAACGAGCAGTACTTC.

This rearrangement joins TRBV4-2 to TRBJ1-5; a possible D gene is TRBD1 (5 bases). With 3 bases removed from V and 7 bases from J, the gap between germline ends came to 19 bases. This CDR3 has 16 residues. Germline values: CDR1 LGHNA, CDR2 YNFKEQ. For the CDR3, the DNA is TGTGCCAGCAGCCAGAGTGACCGGGACGTGGACCAGCCCCAGCATTTT. This codes for CASSQSDRDVDQPQHF.

The CDR3 nucleotides are TGTGCCTGGAGCCCTATCGGGAAATACGAGCAGTACTTC. The encoded protein is CAWSPIGKYEQYF. The rearrangement uses TRBV30 and TRBJ2-7; TRBD2 might be the D (5 bases). With 3 bases removed from V and 4 bases from J, the gap between germline ends came to 13 bases. Germline CDR1 is GTSNPN and CDR2 is SVGIG (reference sequence). CDR3 length: 13 residues.

The chain employs TRBV29-1 and TRBJ2-2; D gene ambiguous. V lost 7 bases and J lost 6, with 18 bases in between. Germline loops: CDR1 SQVTM, CDR2 ANQGSEA. This CDR3 has 14 amino acids. CDR3 sequence (DNA): TGCAGCGCTTCTCGACACTGGGCAGCCGGGGAGCTGTTTTTT. Translated: CSASRHWAAGELFF.

The chain links TRBV19 to TRBJ1-1; D is unclear. Germline CDR1 reads LNHDA; CDR2 reads SQIVND (reference sequence). The V and J ends lost 4 bases and 9 bases respectively, with 9 bases between them. This CDR3 region has 11 residues. CDR3 DNA sequence: TGTGCCAGTAGTACAGACCTGAAAGCTTTCTTT. This translates into CASSTDLKAFF.

CDR3 loop: CASSFSSAGSYNSPLHF. The CDR3 bases are TGTGCCAGCAGCTTCTCATCGGCAGGCTCCTATAATTCACCCCTCCACTTT. The J gene is TRBJ1-6, the V gene TRBV5-6; D not resolved. Trimming removed 2 bases at V and 0 bases at J, with 12 bases between. The CDR3 runs to 17 residues. The germline gives CDR1 SGHDT, CDR2 YYEEEE.

The chain employs TRBV7-2 and TRBJ2-7; no reliable D call. Germline V gives CDR1 SGHTA, CDR2 FQGNSA. Trimming left V 2 bases short and J 1 base short, with 6 bases between. CDR3 length: 13 amino acids. The CDR3 sequence: CASSLKTSYEQYF. The CDR3 coding sequence is TGTGCCAGCAGCTTAAAAACTTCCTACGAGCAGTACTTC. Using reference TRBV7-2 and TRBJ2-7 for the parts outside the CDR3, the full variable domain is GAGVSQSPSNKVTEKGKDVELRCDPISGHTALYWYRQSLGQGLEFLIYFQGNSAPDKSGLPSDRFSAERTGGSVSTLTIQRTQQEDSAVYLCASSLKTSYEQYFGPGTRLTVT.

This rearrangement joins TRBV19 to TRBJ1-6; D may be TRBD1 (5 bases). Looked up from germline, CDR1 is LNHDA and CDR2 is SQIVND (reference sequence). This CDR3 has 16 amino acids. V was shortened by 4 bases and J by 0 bases, with 10 bases between the two germline ends. The CDR3 sequence is CASSKWGSSYNSPLHF. CDR3 sequence (DNA): TGTGCCAGTAGTAAATGGGGCAGCTCCTATAATTCACCCCTCCACTTT.

The CDR3 DNA reads TGTGCCAGCAGCTTGACAGGGGTCCACGGGGGAGATACGCAGTATTTT. The encoded protein is CASSLTGVHGGDTQYF. The chain has TRBV7-2 and TRBJ2-3; TRBD1 matches at 8 bases. Per the germline V gene, CDR1 is SGHTA and CDR2 is FQGNSA. V lost 3 bases and J lost 5; bases outside the gene matches: 10. The CDR3 sequence is 16 residues long.

CDR3 sequence reads: CASSLARAGRNEQFF. CDR3 bases: TGCGCCAGCAGCTTGGCCAGGGCAGGTCGCAATGAGCAGTTCTTC. J is TRBJ2-1 and V is TRBV5-1; D is perhaps TRBD1 (5 bases). The CDR3 spans 15 residues. V was shortened by 0 bases and J by 6 bases, with 13 bases between the two germline ends. Germline CDR1 is SGHRS and CDR2 is YFSETQ.

The chain couples TRBV27 to TRBJ1-2; TRBD1 matches at 7 bases. The CDR3 loop spans 13 amino acids. Looked up from germline, CDR1 is MNHEY and CDR2 is SMNVEV (reference sequence). After removal of 5 bases from V and 7 bases from J, the junction contained 7 bases not matched to a gene. The CDR3 DNA reads as TGTGCCAGCAGTGCCGACAGGGATGGTGGCTACACCTTC. Translated: CASSADRDGGYTF.